This TCR beta chain was sequenced in a study of control samples from healthy donors and cancer patients. TCRdb keeps only in-frame clones here, not all; method: immunoSEQ multiplex PCR. The sample lists 190,000 or so clones; approximately 95% were seen once. This clone was counted a single time. CDR1 and CDR2 (germline): SGHAT, FQNNGV. The CDR3 totals 14 residues. V was cut by 1 base and J by 4 bases, with 10 bases left in between. Sample: blood. The J gene is TRBJ1-1, the V gene TRBV11-2; D remains ambiguous. This sequence originates from a man in his late teens or twenties in good health. CDR3 coding DNA: TGTGCCAGCAGCTTAGTACCCGTGGGCACTGAAGCTTTCTTT. Translated: CASSLVPVGTEAFF. The full variable domain, rest sourced from reference TRBV11-2 and TRBJ1-1, is EAGVAQSPRYKIIEKRQSVAFWCNPISGHATLYWYQQILGQGPKLLIQFQNNGVVDDSQLPKDRFSAERLKGVDSTLKIQPAKLEDSAVYLCASSLVPVGTEAFFGQGTRLTVV.